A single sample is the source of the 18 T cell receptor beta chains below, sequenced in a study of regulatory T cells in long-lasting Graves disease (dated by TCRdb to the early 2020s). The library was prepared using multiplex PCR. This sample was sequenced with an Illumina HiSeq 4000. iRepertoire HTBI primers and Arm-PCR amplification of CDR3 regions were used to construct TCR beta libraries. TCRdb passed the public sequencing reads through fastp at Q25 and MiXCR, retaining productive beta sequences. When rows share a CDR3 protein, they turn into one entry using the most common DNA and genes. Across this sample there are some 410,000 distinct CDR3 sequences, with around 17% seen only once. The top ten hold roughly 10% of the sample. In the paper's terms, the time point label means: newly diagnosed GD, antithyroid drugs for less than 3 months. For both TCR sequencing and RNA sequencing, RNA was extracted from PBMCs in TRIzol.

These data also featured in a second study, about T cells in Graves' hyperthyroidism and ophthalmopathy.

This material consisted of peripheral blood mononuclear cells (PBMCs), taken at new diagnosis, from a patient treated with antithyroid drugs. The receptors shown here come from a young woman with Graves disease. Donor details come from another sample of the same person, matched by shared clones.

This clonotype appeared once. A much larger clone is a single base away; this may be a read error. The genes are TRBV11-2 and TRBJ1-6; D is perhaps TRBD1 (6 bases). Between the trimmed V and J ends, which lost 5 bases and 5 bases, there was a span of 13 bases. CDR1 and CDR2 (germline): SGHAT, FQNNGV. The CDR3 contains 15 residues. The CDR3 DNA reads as TGTGCCAGCAGCGGGGGCCGGGTCCATAATTCACCCCTCCACTTT. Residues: CASSGGRVHNSPLHF.

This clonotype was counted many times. The CDR3 reads CASSLELAGYTDTQYF. Here the CDR3 DNA reads TGTGCCAGCAGCTTGGAGCTAGCGGGATACACAGATACGCAGTATTTT. The chain links TRBV5-6 to TRBJ2-3; TRBD2 agrees at 9 bases. The ends lost 0 bases at V and 2 bases at J; junction bases unmatched: 4. This CDR3 region has 16 residues. From germline, CDR1 is SGHDT and CDR2 YYEEEE. Based on the CDR3 plus reference TRBV5-6 and TRBJ2-3, the full variable domain is DAGVTQSPTHLIKTRGQQVTLRCSPKSGHDTVSWYQQALGQGPQFIFQYYEEEERQRGNFPDRFSGHQFPNYSSELNVNALLLGDSALYLCASSLELAGYTDTQYFGPGTRLTVL.

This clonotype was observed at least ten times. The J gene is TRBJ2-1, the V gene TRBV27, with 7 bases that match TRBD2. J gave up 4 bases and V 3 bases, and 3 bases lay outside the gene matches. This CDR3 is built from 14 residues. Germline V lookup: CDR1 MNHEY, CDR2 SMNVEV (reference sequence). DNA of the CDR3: TGTGCCAGCAGTTTCTCTAGCGGATACAATGAGCAGTTCTTC. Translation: CASSFSSGYNEQFF.

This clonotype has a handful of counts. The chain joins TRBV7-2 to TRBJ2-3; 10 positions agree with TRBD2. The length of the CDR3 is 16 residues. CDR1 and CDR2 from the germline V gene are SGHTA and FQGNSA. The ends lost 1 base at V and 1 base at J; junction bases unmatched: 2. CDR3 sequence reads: CASSLVAGGGTDTQYF. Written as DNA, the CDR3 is TGTGCCAGCAGCTTAGTAGCGGGAGGCGGCACAGATACGCAGTATTTT.

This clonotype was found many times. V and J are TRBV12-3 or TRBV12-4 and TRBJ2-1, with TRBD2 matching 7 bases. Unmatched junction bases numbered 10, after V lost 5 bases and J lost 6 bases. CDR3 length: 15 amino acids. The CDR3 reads CASSDSSGGPNEQFF. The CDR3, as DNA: TGTGCCAGCAGTGATTCTAGCGGTGGGCCCAATGAGCAGTTCTTC.

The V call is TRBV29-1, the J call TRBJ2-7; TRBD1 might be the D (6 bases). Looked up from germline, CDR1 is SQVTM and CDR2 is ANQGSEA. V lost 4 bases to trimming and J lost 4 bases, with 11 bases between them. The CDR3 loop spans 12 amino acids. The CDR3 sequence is CSVGYREYEQYF. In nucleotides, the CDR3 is TGCAGCGTTGGGTACAGGGAATACGAGCAGTACTTC.

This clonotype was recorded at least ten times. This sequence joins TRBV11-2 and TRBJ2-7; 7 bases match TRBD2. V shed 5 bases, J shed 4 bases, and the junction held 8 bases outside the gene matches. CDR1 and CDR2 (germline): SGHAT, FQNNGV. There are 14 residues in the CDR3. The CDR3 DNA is TGTGCCAGCAGCCGACCCGGGACTATTTACGAGCAGTACTTC. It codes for CASSRPGTIYEQYF.

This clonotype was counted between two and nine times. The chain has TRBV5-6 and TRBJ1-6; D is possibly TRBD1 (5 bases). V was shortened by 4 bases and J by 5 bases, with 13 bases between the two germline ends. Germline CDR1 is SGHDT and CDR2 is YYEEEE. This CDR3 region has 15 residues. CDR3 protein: CASSGRGIHNSPLHF. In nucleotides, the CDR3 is TGTGCCAGCAGCGGGCGGGGGATCCATAATTCACCCCTCCACTTT.

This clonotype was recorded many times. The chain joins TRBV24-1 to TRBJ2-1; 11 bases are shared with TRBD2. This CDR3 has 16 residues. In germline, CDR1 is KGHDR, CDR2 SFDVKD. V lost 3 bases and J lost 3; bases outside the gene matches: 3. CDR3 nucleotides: TGTGCCACCAGTGATCCCGGGACTAGCGGCTACAATGAGCAGTTCTTC. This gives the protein CATSDPGTSGYNEQFF.

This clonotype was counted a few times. CDR3 bases: TGTGCCAGCAGCCAGACCCAGCTGCGTAACGAGCAGTACTTC. Translating gives CASSQTQLRNEQYF. The chain joins TRBV14 to TRBJ2-7, with no clear D. Germline V gene lookup returns CDR1 SGHDN and CDR2 FVKESK. Deletions cut 3 bases from V and 5 bases from J, with 14 bases between. This CDR3 region has 14 residues.

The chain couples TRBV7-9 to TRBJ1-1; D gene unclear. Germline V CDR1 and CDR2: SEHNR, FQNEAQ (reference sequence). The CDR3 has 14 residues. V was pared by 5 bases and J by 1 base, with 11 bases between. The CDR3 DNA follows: TGTGCCAGCAGCACAGAAGGACGGAACACTGAAGCTTTCTTT. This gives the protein CASSTEGRNTEAFF.

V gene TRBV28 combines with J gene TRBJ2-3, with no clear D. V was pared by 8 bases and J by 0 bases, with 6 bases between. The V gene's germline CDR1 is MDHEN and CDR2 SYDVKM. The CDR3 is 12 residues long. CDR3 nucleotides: TGTGCCAGCGTATCTAGCACAGATACGCAGTATTTT. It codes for CASVSSTDTQYF.

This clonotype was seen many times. CDR3: CASSGSGTETQYF. Written as DNA, the CDR3 is TGTGCCAGCAGTGGTAGCGGGACGGAGACCCAGTACTTC. The chain links TRBV27 to TRBJ2-5; 8 nucleotides line up with TRBD2. The V segment lost 5 bases and the J segment 5 bases; nucleotides outside the gene matches: 4. Germline CDR1 reads MNHEY; CDR2 reads SMNVEV (reference sequence). CDR3 length equals 13 residues.

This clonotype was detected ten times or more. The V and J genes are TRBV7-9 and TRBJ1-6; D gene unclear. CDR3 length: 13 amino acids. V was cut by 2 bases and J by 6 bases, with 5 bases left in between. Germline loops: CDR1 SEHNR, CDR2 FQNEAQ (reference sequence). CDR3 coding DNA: TGTGCCAGCAGCTTACAGATTAATTCACCCCTCCACTTT. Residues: CASSLQINSPLHF.

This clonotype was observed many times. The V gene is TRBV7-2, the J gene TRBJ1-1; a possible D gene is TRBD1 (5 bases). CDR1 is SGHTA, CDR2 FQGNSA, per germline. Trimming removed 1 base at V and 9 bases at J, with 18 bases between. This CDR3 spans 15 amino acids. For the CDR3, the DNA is TGTGCCAGCAGCTTAGAAGGGACCATTACAGCCAAAGCTTTCTTT. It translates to CASSLEGTITAKAFF.

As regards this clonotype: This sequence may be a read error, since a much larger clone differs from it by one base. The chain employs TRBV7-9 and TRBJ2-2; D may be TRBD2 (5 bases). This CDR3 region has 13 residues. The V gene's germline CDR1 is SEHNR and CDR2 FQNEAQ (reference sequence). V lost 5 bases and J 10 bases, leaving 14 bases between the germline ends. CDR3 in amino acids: CASSQSLSVELFF. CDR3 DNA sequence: TGTGCCAGCAGCCAGAGCCTTAGCGTGGAGCTGTTTTTT.

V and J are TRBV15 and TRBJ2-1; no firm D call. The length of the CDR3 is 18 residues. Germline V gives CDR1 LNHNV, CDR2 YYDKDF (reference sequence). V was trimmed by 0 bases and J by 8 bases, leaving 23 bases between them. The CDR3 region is CATSRDPLLEGSSDEQFF. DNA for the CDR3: TGTGCCACCAGCAGAGATCCTTTGCTGGAAGGATCCTCCGATGAGCAGTTCTTC.

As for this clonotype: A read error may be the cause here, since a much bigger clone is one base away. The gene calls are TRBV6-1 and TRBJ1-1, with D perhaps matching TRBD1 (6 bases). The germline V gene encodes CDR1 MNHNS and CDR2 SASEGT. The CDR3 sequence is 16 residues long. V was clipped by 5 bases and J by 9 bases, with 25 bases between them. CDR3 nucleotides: TGTGCCAGCAGTCCCCCGGGACGGGGGGCGCGTTGGAAAGCTTTCTTT. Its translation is CASSPPGRGARWKAFF.